This TCR beta chain is drawn from a study of human T cells and chemical hapten exposure. About the study: Alopecia areata, totalis or universalis affected patients who were mostly female. Mainly, slight library volume differences in the pool made TCR yields vary.

Via MiXCR, TCRdb re-called the RACE reads, giving one row per CDR3 protein. The sample shows just under 65,000 distinct CDR3 sequences, 11% of them seen only once. Regarding time point: patch test 3, about 24 weeks after DPC sensitization. Treatment denoted: therapeutic diphenylcyclopropenone sensitization with weekly scalp DPC. The CDR3 spans 14 residues. Per germline, CDR1 MDHEN and CDR2 SYDVKM. Trimming cost V 2 bases and J 7 bases, with 12 bases left between them. This chain connects TRBV28 to TRBJ1-5, with D possibly being TRBD1 (6 bases). The sample here was whole blood, taken in connection with sensitization to the hapten diphenylcyclopropenone (DPC). This clonotype was obtained from a woman in her 30s with alopecia areata. Some clones in this sample may be carry-over from other donors' samples. CDR3 loop: CASSLGGAGQPQHF. The CDR3 DNA sequence: TGTGCCAGCAGTTTAGGGGGCGCGGGGCAGCCCCAGCATTTT.